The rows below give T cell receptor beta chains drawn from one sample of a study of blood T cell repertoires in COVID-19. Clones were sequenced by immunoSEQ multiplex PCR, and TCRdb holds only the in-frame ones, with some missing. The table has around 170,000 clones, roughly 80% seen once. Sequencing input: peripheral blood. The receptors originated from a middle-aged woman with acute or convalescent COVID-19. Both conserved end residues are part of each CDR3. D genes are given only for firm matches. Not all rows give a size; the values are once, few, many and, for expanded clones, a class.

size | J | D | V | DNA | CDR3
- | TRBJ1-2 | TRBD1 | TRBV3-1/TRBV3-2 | TGTGCCAGCAGCACCCCGGGACAGGGGGCGCGAGGCTACACCTTC | CASSTPGQGARGYTF
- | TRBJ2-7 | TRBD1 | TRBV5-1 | TGCGCCAGCAGCTCCGACAGGGGGACCTACGAGCAGTACTTC | CASSSDRGTYEQYF
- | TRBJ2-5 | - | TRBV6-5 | TGTGCCAGCAGCTATAAAGAGACCCAGTACTTC | CASSYKETQYF
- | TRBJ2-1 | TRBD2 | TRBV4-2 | TGTGCCAGCAGCCGTGGAGCGGGAGGGGACACACACAATGAGCAGTTCTTC | CASSRGAGGDTHNEQFF
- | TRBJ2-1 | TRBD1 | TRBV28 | TGTGCCAGCAGAGGGACAGGGCACGAGGGTGAGCAGTTCTTC | CASRGTGHEGEQFF
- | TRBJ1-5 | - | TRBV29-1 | TGCAGCGTTGTGCTCGGGACACCTAATCAGCCCCAGCATTTT | CSVVLGTPNQPQHF
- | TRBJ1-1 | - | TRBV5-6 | TGTGCCAGCAGCAGGACCGGGGGAGGCACTGAAGCTTTCTTT | CASSRTGGGTEAFF
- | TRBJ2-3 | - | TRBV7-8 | TGTGCCAGCAGCTTCGTAATCACAGATACGCAGTATTTT | CASSFVITDTQYF
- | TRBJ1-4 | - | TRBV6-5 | TGTGCCAGCAGGGGGCTGGCAACTAATGAAAAACTGTTTTTT | CASRGLATNEKLFF
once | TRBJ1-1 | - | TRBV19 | TGTGCCAGTAGTATGATGGTTTCCGCGGGGGCCTCTGAAGCTTTCTTT | CASSMMVSAGASEAFF
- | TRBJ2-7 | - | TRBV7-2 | TGTGCCAGCAGCGTATCTAATGGCGAGCAGTACTTC | CASSVSNGEQYF
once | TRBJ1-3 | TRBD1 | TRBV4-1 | TGCGCCAGCAGGTTCCGGGACAGGGGGTCTGGGAGCTCTGGAAACACCATATATTTT | CASRFRDRGSGSSGNTIYF
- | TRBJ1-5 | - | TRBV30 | TGTGCCTGGAGTGTTAGTGGGGGGCAGCCCCAGCATTTT | CAWSVSGGQPQHF
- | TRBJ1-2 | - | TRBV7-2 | TGTGCCAGCAGCCCAGGACAGTACTATGGCTACACCTTC | CASSPGQYYGYTF
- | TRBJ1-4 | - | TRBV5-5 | TGTGCCAGCAGCTCCCCGGGGATCGAAAAACTGTTTTTT | CASSSPGIEKLFF
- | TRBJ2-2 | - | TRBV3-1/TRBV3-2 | TGTGCCAGCAGCCAAGGAGTGGCCGGGGAGCTGTTTTTT | CASSQGVAGELFF
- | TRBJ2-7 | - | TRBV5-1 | TGCGCCAGCAAACTCTCGAATTCATACTACGAGCAGTACTTC | CASKLSNSYYEQYF
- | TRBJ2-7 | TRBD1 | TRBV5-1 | TGCGCCAGCAGCTGGGGGACAGACTCCTACGAGCAGTACTTC | CASSWGTDSYEQYF
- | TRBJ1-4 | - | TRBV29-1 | TGCAGCGTCATGACAGGTCTTAGTGAAAAACTGTTTTTT | CSVMTGLSEKLFF
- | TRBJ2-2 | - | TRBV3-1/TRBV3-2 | TGTGCCAGCAGCCAAGCCCCGCAGTCGGGAGCCGGGGAGCTGTTTTTT | CASSQAPQSGAGELFF
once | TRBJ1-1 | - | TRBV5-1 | TGCGCCAGCAGCTTCACAAGAGGCACTGAAGCTTTCTTT | CASSFTRGTEAFF
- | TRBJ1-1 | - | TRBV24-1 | TGTGCCACCAGTGGCCCGGTGGGCACCCCTTTCTTT | CATSGPVGTPFF
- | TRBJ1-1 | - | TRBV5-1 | TGCGCCAGCAGCCCGACAGGTTGGGAATCTGAAGCTTTCTTT | CASSPTGWESEAFF
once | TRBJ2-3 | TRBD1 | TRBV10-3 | TGTGCCATCAGAAAGACTACGGGACAGGAGTCGCAGTATTTT | CAIRKTTGQESQYF
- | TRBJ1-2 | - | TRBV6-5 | TGTGCCAGCGGGACGGGGGTAGGGTCTGGCTACACCTTC | CASGTGVGSGYTF
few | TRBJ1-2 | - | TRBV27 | TGTGCCAGCAGTTTATCCTCAGGGCGGGGCGGCTACACCTTC | CASSLSSGRGGYTF
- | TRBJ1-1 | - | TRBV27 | TGTGCCAGCAGTTACGAGGGGGTGAACACTGAAGCTTTCTTT | CASSYEGVNTEAFF
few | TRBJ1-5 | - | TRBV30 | TGTGCCTGGGCCCGGGACAATAATCAGCCCCAGCATTTT | CAWARDNNQPQHF
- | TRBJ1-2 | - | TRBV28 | TGTGCCAGCAGTTTAGCGGGGGCAGGGTATGGCTACACCTTC | CASSLAGAGYGYTF
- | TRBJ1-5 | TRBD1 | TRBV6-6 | TGTGCCAGCAGTTCCCCCGGGACAGTCCAGCCCCAGCATTTT | CASSSPGTVQPQHF
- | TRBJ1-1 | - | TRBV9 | TGTGCCAGCAGCGTAGTGAACAGACTGAACACTGAAGCTTTCTTT | CASSVVNRLNTEAFF
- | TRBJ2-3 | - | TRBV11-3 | TGTGCCAGCAGCTTAGGAGGGTTGGGCACAGATACGCAGTATTTT | CASSLGGLGTDTQYF
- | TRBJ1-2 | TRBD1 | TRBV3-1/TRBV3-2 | TGTGCCAGCAGAAATTCCGGGACAGGGGGTGTCTATGGCTACACCTTC | CASRNSGTGGVYGYTF
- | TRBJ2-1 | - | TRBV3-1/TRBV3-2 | TGTGCCAGCAGCCAAGATCGGGGAAATGAGCAGTTCTTC | CASSQDRGNEQFF
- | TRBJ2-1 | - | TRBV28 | TGTGCCAGCGGCTCGTGGGGGGATCCCTACAATGAGCAGTTCTTC | CASGSWGDPYNEQFF
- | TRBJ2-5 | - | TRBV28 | TGTGCCAGCAGTTTGTGGGATGAGGGAGAGACCCAGTACTTC | CASSLWDEGETQYF
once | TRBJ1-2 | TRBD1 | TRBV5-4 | TGTGCCGGAATGTTACAGGGGGCCAACTATGGCTACACCTTC | CAGMLQGANYGYTF
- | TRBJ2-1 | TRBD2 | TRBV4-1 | TGCGCCAGCAGCCAAGCACGACTAGCATACAATGAGCAGTTCTTC | CASSQARLAYNEQFF
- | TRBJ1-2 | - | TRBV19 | TGTGCCAGTAGTATAGCAGGCCGTGGCTACACCTTC | CASSIAGRGYTF
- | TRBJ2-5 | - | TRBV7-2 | TGTGCCAGCAGCTTCTCCAGTGGCGAGACCCAGTACTTC | CASSFSSGETQYF
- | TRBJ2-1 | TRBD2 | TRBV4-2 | TGTGCCAGCAGCCAATATAGAGCGGGAGGGGGAAATGAGCAGTTCTTC | CASSQYRAGGGNEQFF
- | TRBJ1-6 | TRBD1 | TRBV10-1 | TGCGCCAGCAGGACCGAAACCTACGACAGGGAAATCTCCTATAATTCACCCCTCCACTTT | CASRTETYDREISYNSPLHF
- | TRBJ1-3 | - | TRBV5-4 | TGTGCCAGCACCACGGAGCCTGGAAACACCATATATTTT | CASTTEPGNTIYF